The 18 T cell receptor beta chains given below trace back to one sample, sequenced in a study of beta chain features in type 1 diabetes. The isolated RNA, all of it, was reverse transcribed, so expressed TCRB transcripts were what got sequenced. Method: immunoSEQ multiplex PCR; TCRdb's copy keeps in-frame clones and lacks some. The sample gives 970,000 or so clones, roughly a sixth of which show up once; 0.023% is in the top ten. The sample taken for sequencing was naive CD4+ T cells from blood. These receptors came from a woman aged 18-30 years in good health.

This clone occurred a few times. This chain connects TRBV15 to TRBJ2-1; D not certain. The CDR3 is 15 amino acids. Per the germline V gene, CDR1 is LNHNV and CDR2 is YYDKDF (reference sequence). Trimming removed 0 bases at V and 7 bases at J, with 13 bases between. CDR3 sequence: CATSRDRLVGNEQFF. The CDR3, as DNA: TGTGCCACCAGCAGAGATCGTCTAGTAGGGAATGAGCAGTTCTTC.

The chain employs TRBV25-1 and TRBJ2-1, with 8 bases fitting TRBD2. CDR3 length: 15 residues. The ends lost 1 base at V and 5 bases at J; junction bases unmatched: 4. The V gene's germline CDR1 is MGHDK and CDR2 SYGVNS. The DNA for the CDR3 is TGTGCCAGCAGTGAATGGGGCGGGAGGAACAATGAGCAGTTCTTC. It codes for CASSEWGGRNNEQFF.

The gene calls are TRBV7-9 and TRBJ2-7; D gene ambiguous. CDR3 length: 12 residues. CDR1 is SEHNR and CDR2 is FQNEAQ in the germline V gene (reference sequence). V was clipped by 5 bases and J by 7 bases, with 12 bases between them. The CDR3: CASSPESEEQYF. The CDR3 coding sequence is TGTGCCAGCAGCCCGGAGAGTGAAGAGCAGTACTTC.

The chain links TRBV6-5 to TRBJ2-3; TRBD2 matches at 9 bases. Trimming at V came to 2 bases and at J to 6 bases, leaving 6 bases not matched to a gene. This CDR3 region has 15 residues. Germline CDR1 and CDR2: MNHEY and SVGAGI. CDR3: CASSYVAGGRDTQYF. The CDR3 nucleotides are TGTGCCAGCAGTTACGTGGCGGGAGGGAGGGATACGCAGTATTTT.

The chain has TRBV5-6 and TRBJ1-2, with D unclear. Trimming stripped 2 bases from V and 8 bases from J, with 10 bases between. CDR3 length equals 12 residues. In germline, CDR1 is SGHDT, CDR2 YYEEEE. As DNA, the CDR3 is TGTGCCAGCAGCTTCCAAACGGAGGGCTACACCTTC. Encoded protein: CASSFQTEGYTF.

Only a few counts were recorded for this clone. The chain links TRBV7-9 to TRBJ2-3; D possibly corresponds to TRBD1 (5 bases). CDR1 SEHNR and CDR2 FQNEAQ come from the germline V gene (reference sequence). Trimming shortened V by 1 base and J by 5 bases, and 7 bases separated the two germline ends. The length of the CDR3 is 13 residues. The CDR3 coding sequence is TGTGCCAGCAGCTTAGGAAGGGGAGATACGCAGTATTTT. This encodes CASSLGRGDTQYF.

Here the CDR3 DNA reads TGTGCCAGCAAGAGGACGGGGAACACTGAAGCTTTCTTT. Its protein product is CASKRTGNTEAFF. The rearrangement links TRBV6-5 to TRBJ1-1; D not certain. Trimming shortened V by 7 bases and J by 1 base, and 10 bases separated the two germline ends. The germline CDR1 and CDR2 sequences are MNHEY and SVGAGI. The CDR3 is 13 amino acids.

This clone was observed a few times. The J gene is TRBJ2-6, the V gene TRBV28, with a weak D call TRBD1 (7 bases). Germline V gene data show CDR1 as MDHEN and CDR2 as SYDVKM. Trimming took 2 bases from V and 2 from J, leaving 16 bases between them. This CDR3 region has 18 residues. The CDR3 sequence is CASSLTAGGKAGANVLTF. CDR3 bases: TGTGCCAGCAGTTTAACGGCAGGGGGGAAGGCTGGGGCCAACGTCCTGACTTTC.

This clone was detected a few times. The chain links TRBV18 to TRBJ2-1, with 11 bases lining up with TRBD2. The germline CDR1 and CDR2 sequences are KGHSH and LQKENI. With 5 bases clipped from V and 2 bases from J, the junction kept 2 bases outside the gene matches. This CDR3 contains 15 residues. CDR3 nucleotides: TGTGCCAGCTCAGGACTAGCGGGCGCCTACAATGAGCAGTTCTTC. Amino acids: CASSGLAGAYNEQFF.

The CDR3 DNA reads as TGTGCCAGTAGTACAAATAGGGGCGGCAGTCAAGAGACCCAGTACTTC. Its protein is CASSTNRGGSQETQYF. This chain connects TRBV19 to TRBJ2-5; maybe TRBD1 (5 bases). Germline CDR1 is LNHDA and CDR2 is SQIVND (reference sequence). The germline V and J ends were trimmed by 4 bases and 2 bases, with 17 bases remaining between them. The CDR3 contains 16 residues.

This clone has only a few counts. This rearrangement joins TRBV27 to TRBJ2-4; no firm D call. CDR1 is MNHEY, CDR2 SMNVEV, per germline (reference sequence). This CDR3 has 12 residues. V lost 6 bases and J lost 10, with 13 bases in between. CDR3 protein: CASRASFGIQYF. The CDR3, as DNA: TGTGCCAGCAGGGCCTCTTTCGGAATTCAGTACTTC.

The chain has TRBV7-8 and TRBJ1-2; possible D gene TRBD1, 6 bases. CDR1 SGHVS and CDR2 FQNEAQ come from the germline V gene. The CDR3 loop spans 17 amino acids. Trimming shortened V by 4 bases and J by 0 bases, and 18 bases separated the two germline ends. DNA of the CDR3: TGTGCCAGCAGCTCACGTAGACAGGTTCCGGCTAACTATGGCTACACCTTC. Translation: CASSSRRQVPANYGYTF. The full variable domain, rest sourced from reference TRBV7-8 and TRBJ1-2, is GAGVSQSPRYKVAKRGQDVALRCDPISGHVSLFWYQQALGQGPEFLTYFQNEAQLDKSGLPSDRFFAERPEGSVSTLKIQRTQQEDSAVYLCASSSRRQVPANYGYTFGSGTRLTVV.

This clone was detected a few times. This rearrangement joins TRBV18 to TRBJ2-2; D might be TRBD2 (6 bases). The CDR3 is 14 residues long. V was cut by 8 bases and J by 2 bases, with 12 bases left in between. Germline V gene lookup returns CDR1 KGHSH and CDR2 LQKENI. The CDR3 here is CASRDLPNTGELFF. The DNA for the CDR3 is TGTGCCAGCCGGGACTTGCCAAACACCGGGGAGCTGTTTTTT.

This clone was counted a few times. This chain uses TRBV5-1 with TRBJ2-1; D gene ambiguous. There are 14 residues in the CDR3. V shed 0 bases and J shed 5 bases, with 9 bases lying between them. Germline V gene data show CDR1 as SGHRS and CDR2 as YFSETQ. The CDR3 nucleotides read TGCGCCAGCAGCTTGGGACGGAAAAACAATGAGCAGTTCTTC. Translating gives CASSLGRKNNEQFF.

This chain joins TRBV7-3 and TRBJ2-1; D may be TRBD1 (6 bases). This CDR3 comprises 16 residues. Germline V CDR1 and CDR2: SGHTA, FQGTGA. V was clipped by 5 bases and J by 0 bases, with 14 bases between them. The CDR3 protein is CASSALSTGSYNEQFF. DNA for the CDR3: TGTGCCAGCAGCGCCCTCTCGACAGGCTCCTACAATGAGCAGTTCTTC.

The rearrangement uses TRBV28 and TRBJ1-2; maybe TRBD1 (5 bases). The germline V gene encodes CDR1 MDHEN and CDR2 SYDVKM. Trimming removed 6 bases at V and 12 bases at J, with 20 bases between. The CDR3 covers 13 residues. The CDR3 here is CASRGGLLMVHTF. In DNA form, the CDR3 reads TGTGCCAGCAGGGGGGGACTGCTTATGGTCCACACCTTC.

This chain joins TRBV19 and TRBJ2-6, with D perhaps TRBD1 or TRBD2 (5 bases each). Trimming cost V 7 bases and J 4 bases, with 11 bases left between them. The CDR3 is 14 residues long. In germline, CDR1 is LNHDA, CDR2 SQIVND (reference sequence). This CDR3 is CASKVRDGANVLTF. The DNA for the CDR3 is TGTGCCAGTAAGGTCAGGGACGGGGCCAACGTCCTGACTTTC.

Of note for this clone: In the same sample, other DNA sequences code for this CDR3. This rearrangement joins TRBV14 to TRBJ2-6, with unresolved D. In germline, CDR1 is SGHDN, CDR2 FVKESK. There are 15 residues in the CDR3. V lost 1 base and J lost 4, with 8 bases in between. As DNA, the CDR3 is TGTGCCAGCAGCCAAGTCGGGTGGGGGGCCAACGTCCTGACTTTC. Translation: CASSQVGWGANVLTF.